The 26 T cell receptor beta chains in this list originate from one sample, sequenced in a study of T-cell reconstitution after alpha-beta-depleted transplantation in children. It was with unique molecular identifiers that the TCRbeta library was prepared. In TCRdb, the PCR reads were re-called with MiXCR into one record per CDR3 protein. Found here are 200,000 to 250,000 distinct CDR3 sequences, 9.7% of them singletons; the top ten hold approximately 5%. This specimen consisted of PBMCs from the stem cell graft donor, obtained from the stem cell graft. The receptors come from a human donor who donated a stem cell graft to a child with SCID.

This clonotype was found many times. This rearrangement joins TRBV7-3 to TRBJ2-3, with 7 bases aligning to TRBD1. The CDR3 length is 15 residues. Trimming took 6 bases from V and 0 from J; bases not matched to a gene: 6. The germline V gene encodes CDR1 SGHTA and CDR2 FQGTGA. Written as DNA, the CDR3 is TGTGCCAGCAGTCAACAGGGACAGAGCACAGATACGCAGTATTTT. Amino acids: CASSQQGQSTDTQYF.

This clonotype was seen many times. The J gene is TRBJ2-1, the V gene TRBV5-5; D is uncertain. Looked up from germline, CDR1 is SGHKS and CDR2 is YYEKEE (reference sequence). V gave up 1 base and J gave up 3 bases, with 11 bases separating them. The CDR3 is made up of 15 amino acids. CDR3 residues: CASSLKARFYNEQFF. The CDR3 coding sequence is TGTGCCAGCAGCTTGAAAGCCAGATTCTACAATGAGCAGTTCTTC.

This clonotype was detected many times. This rearrangement joins TRBV5-6 to TRBJ2-5; no clear D gene. The CDR3 runs to 13 residues. Germline-derived CDR1 and CDR2 are SGHDT and YYEEEE. The ends were cut back, 5 bases at V and 4 bases at J, with 12 bases in the middle. CDR3: CASRLILGETQYF. The DNA of the CDR3 is TGTGCCAGCAGATTAATCCTGGGAGAGACCCAGTACTTC.

The rearrangement uses TRBV20-1 and TRBJ2-3; 7 bases align to TRBD2. V was clipped by 3 bases and J by 1 base; unmatched bases: 4. Germline CDR1 reads DFQATT; CDR2 reads SNEGSKA (reference sequence). CDR3 length: 14 amino acids. The chain's CDR3 is CSASQSGGTDTQYF. DNA for the CDR3: TGCAGTGCTAGCCAGAGCGGGGGCACAGATACGCAGTATTTT.

The V gene is TRBV28, the J gene TRBJ1-2; weak D call: TRBD1 (6 bases). The CDR3 covers 15 residues. The ends were cut back, 6 bases at V and 7 bases at J, with 21 bases in the middle. CDR1 MDHEN and CDR2 SYDVKM come from the germline V gene. The DNA for the CDR3 is TGTGCCAGCAGCCGGCGACAGGCCTTAGTCTCTGGCTACACCTTC. Amino acid sequence: CASSRRQALVSGYTF.

In the case of this clonotype: The junction differs from germline at one of its ends, possibly a read error. The chain joins TRBV19 to TRBJ2-7, with a tentative D call TRBD1 (6 bases). In germline, CDR1 is LNHDA, CDR2 SQIVND (reference sequence). CDR3 size: 15 residues. CDR3 in DNA: TGTGCCAGTAGCAACGACAGGTTGGGACCCTACGAGCAGTGCTTC. This codes for CASSNDRLGPYEQCF.

The chain employs TRBV6-4 and TRBJ1-2; D remains ambiguous. V lost 3 bases and J lost 4, with 9 bases in between. Per the germline V gene, CDR1 is MRHNA and CDR2 is SNTAGT. CDR3 length equals 13 residues. The DNA for the CDR3 is TGTGCCAGCAGTGAGAACTGGGGCTATGGCTACACCTTC. Its protein is CASSENWGYGYTF.

This clonotype was seen at least ten times. The V and J genes are TRBV7-2 and TRBJ2-7, with 8 bases fitting TRBD2. From germline, CDR1 is SGHTA and CDR2 FQGNSA. With V trimmed by 1 base and J by 4 bases, 6 bases remained unmatched. The CDR3 consists of 15 residues. The CDR3: CASSLDGGAEYEQYF. CDR3 nucleotide sequence: TGTGCCAGCAGCTTAGACGGGGGGGCCGAGTACGAGCAGTACTTC. Filled out from reference TRBV7-2 and TRBJ2-7, the complete variable domain reads GAGVSQSPSNKVTEKGKDVELRCDPISGHTALYWYRQSLGQGLEFLIYFQGNSAPDKSGLPSDRFSAERTGGSVSTLTIQRTQQEDSAVYLCASSLDGGAEYEQYFGPGTRLTVT.

This clonotype was counted many times. The rearrangement uses TRBV5-1 and TRBJ1-1, with D possibly matching TRBD1 (6 bases). This CDR3 has 16 amino acids. Trimming stripped 4 bases from V and 0 bases from J, with 16 bases between. From germline, CDR1 is SGHRS and CDR2 YFSETQ. The CDR3 loop reads CASSPKTGAMNTEAFF. Here the CDR3 DNA reads TGCGCCAGCAGCCCAAAGACAGGAGCTATGAACACTGAAGCTTTCTTT. The full variable domain, completed using reference TRBV5-1 and TRBJ1-1, is KAGVTQTPRYLIKTRGQQVTLSCSPISGHRSVSWYQQTPGQGLQFLFEYFSETQRNKGNFPGRFSGRQFSNSRSEMNVSTLELGDSALYLCASSPKTGAMNTEAFFGQGTRLTVV.

At least ten counts were recorded for this clonotype. This chain joins TRBV20-1 and TRBJ2-3; D possibly corresponds to TRBD1 (5 bases). Germline CDR1 is DFQATT and CDR2 is SNEGSKA (reference sequence). The CDR3 consists of 15 residues. Trimming shortened V by 7 bases and J by 3 bases, and 20 bases separated the two germline ends. CDR3 sequence reads: CSGGTLRAGTDTQYF. The CDR3 region has the DNA TGCAGTGGGGGTACACTCAGGGCCGGGACAGATACGCAGTATTTT.

Notes on this clonotype: One end of the junction is discordant with germline, which a read error may explain. The chain combines TRBV9 with TRBJ1-5; D is uncertain. The germline V gene has CDR1 SGDLS and CDR2 YYNGEE. The CDR3 is made up of 13 amino acids. CDR3 nucleotide sequence: TGTACCAGCAGCGCGGCGGAGAATCAGCCCCAGCATTTT. Translated: CTSSAAENQPQHF.

This clonotype was seen ten or more times. This rearrangement joins TRBV2 to TRBJ1-5, with 8 bases matching TRBD1. This CDR3 spans 17 amino acids. The V gene's germline CDR1 is SNHLY and CDR2 FYNNEI. V was clipped by 4 bases and J by 0 bases; unmatched bases: 8. CDR3 residues: CASSGGNTGGSNQPQHF. CDR3 in DNA: TGTGCCAGCAGTGGGGGAAACACAGGGGGTAGCAATCAGCCCCAGCATTTT.

There are a few counts of this clonotype. The chain employs TRBV12-3 or TRBV12-4 and TRBJ2-1; TRBD1 matches at 8 bases. The CDR3 consists of 14 residues. Losses at the gene ends were 6 bases for V and 0 bases for J; bases not matched to a gene: 1. CDR3 amino acids: CASRGQDSYNEQFF. DNA of the CDR3: TGTGCCAGCAGGGGACAGGACTCCTACAATGAGCAGTTCTTC.

This clonotype was seen many times. The chain carries TRBV20-1 and TRBJ2-1; D is tentatively TRBD1 or TRBD2 (5 bases each). V was shortened by 6 bases and J by 1 base, with 13 bases between the two germline ends. Germline CDR1 DFQATT, CDR2 SNEGSKA (reference sequence). The CDR3 covers 14 residues. CDR3 DNA sequence: TGCAGTGCCCGGGACCGGTATTCCTACAATGAGCAGTTCTTC. Its translation: CSARDRYSYNEQFF.

The sample holds many counts of this clonotype. This chain joins TRBV7-9 and TRBJ1-1; 7 bases map to TRBD1. The ends lost 6 bases at V and 2 bases at J; junction bases unmatched: 9. CDR3 length: 15 residues. Germline values: CDR1 SEHNR, CDR2 FQNEAQ (reference sequence). The DNA of the CDR3 is TGTGCCAGCAGTTATATGGGACAGAGAAACACTGAAGCTTTCTTT. Translation gives CASSYMGQRNTEAFF.

This clonotype was seen ten or more times. In DNA form, the CDR3 reads TGTGCCAGCAGTCCAACCCCGGGACAGACTAATGAAAAACTGTTTTTT. It yields the protein CASSPTPGQTNEKLFF. The rearrangement uses TRBV6-1 and TRBJ1-4; TRBD1 matches at 7 bases. Germline V gene sequence: CDR1 MNHNS, CDR2 SASEGT. This CDR3 comprises 16 residues. After removal of 5 bases from V and 2 bases from J, the junction contained 8 bases not matched to a gene.

There are many counts of this clonotype. This sequence joins TRBV15 and TRBJ2-7; TRBD1 might be the D (5 bases). CDR1 LNHNV and CDR2 YYDKDF come from the germline V gene (reference sequence). Trimming left V 0 bases short and J 6 bases short, with 6 bases between. The CDR3 is made up of 12 amino acids. CDR3 protein: CATSRDRAEQYF. CDR3 in DNA: TGTGCCACCAGCAGAGACAGGGCCGAGCAGTACTTC.

This clonotype has a count of ten or more. The CDR3 region is CASSATSRNEQFF. The CDR3 DNA sequence: TGTGCCAGCAGCGCGACTAGTCGCAATGAGCAGTTCTTC. The V gene is TRBV7-9, the J gene TRBJ2-1; D may be TRBD2 (6 bases). Trimming stripped 5 bases from V and 6 bases from J, with 11 bases between. This CDR3 spans 13 amino acids. Germline-derived CDR1 and CDR2 are SEHNR and FQNEAQ (reference sequence).

This clonotype came up many times. The genes are TRBV7-2 and TRBJ2-3; the D is unclear. This CDR3 contains 13 residues. Trimming took off 4 bases at V and 2 bases at J, with 7 bases between the two ends. CDR1 and CDR2 (germline): SGHTA, FQGNSA. In DNA, the CDR3 is TGTGCCAGCAGCTCACGCCACACAGATACGCAGTATTTT. Translating gives CASSSRHTDTQYF.

Many counts were recorded for this clonotype. V usage is TRBV27 and J usage is TRBJ2-7, with D perhaps given as TRBD1 or TRBD2 (5 bases each). The V gene lost 5 bases and the J gene lost 1 base, with 18 bases spanning the gap. From germline, CDR1 is MNHEY and CDR2 SMNVEV (reference sequence). This CDR3 is built from 16 residues. CDR3 DNA: TGTGCCAGCAGTGTCGACGGGGTAGGGGAATCCTACGAGCAGTACTTC. Translating gives CASSVDGVGESYEQYF.

Worth noting for this clonotype: A much larger clonotype is one base distant, so this may be a read error. J is TRBJ1-2 and V is TRBV9; tentatively, D is TRBD1 (6 bases). The V gene's germline CDR1 is SGDLS and CDR2 YYNGEE. This CDR3 has 14 residues. The DNA of the CDR3 is TGTGCCAGCAGCGTAGGGGGGGCGCTGTATGGCGACACCTTC. Residues: CASSVGGALYGDTF.

In this sample, this clonotype turned up a few times. The chain employs TRBV20-1 and TRBJ1-2; no reliable D call. The length of the CDR3 is 15 residues. The germline gives CDR1 DFQATT, CDR2 SNEGSKA (reference sequence). Trimming stripped 5 bases from V and 4 bases from J, with 20 bases between. The CDR3 sequence: CSAHPASGGGYGYTF. In nucleotides, the CDR3 is TGCAGTGCTCACCCGGCGTCGGGAGGTGGCTATGGCTACACCTTC.

This clonotype was detected many times. The gene calls are TRBV6-1 and TRBJ1-1; D is unclear. CDR1 is MNHNS, CDR2 SASEGT, per germline. V was cut by 7 bases and J by 1 base, with 16 bases left in between. CDR3 length: 15 amino acids. CDR3 protein: CASTPLAGKNTEAFF. In DNA, the CDR3 is TGTGCCAGCACCCCCCTCGCGGGGAAGAACACTGAAGCTTTCTTT.

This clonotype occurred many times. The chain is built from TRBV7-6 and TRBJ1-1; 8 nucleotides agree with TRBD1. CDR1 is SGHVS and CDR2 is FNYEAQ in the germline V gene. V shed 5 bases and J 2 bases; nucleotides not matched to a gene: 7. The CDR3 is 15 residues long. CDR3 coding DNA: TGTGCCAGCAGCCCAGCTACAGGGGGAAACACTGAAGCTTTCTTT. Translating it yields CASSPATGGNTEAFF.

As to this clonotype: A much larger clonotype is one base distant, so this may be a read error. This rearrangement joins TRBV5-1 to TRBJ2-3; 9 nucleotides match TRBD2. The CDR3 spans 14 residues. Germline-derived CDR1 and CDR2 are SGHRS and YFSETQ. The CDR3 loop reads CDSEQGTSRDTQYF. CDR3 sequence (DNA): TGCGACAGCGAACAAGGGACTAGCCGAGATACGCAGTATTTT. The whole variable domain, remainder taken from reference TRBV5-1 and TRBJ2-3, is KAGVTQTPRYLIKTRGQQVTLSCSPISGHRSVSWYQQTPGQGLQFLFEYFSETQRNKGNFPGRFSGRQFSNSRSEMNVSTLELGDSALYLCDSEQGTSRDTQYFGPGTRLTVL.

This clonotype was picked up many times. The chain is built from TRBV18 and TRBJ1-2; D remains ambiguous. The germline gives CDR1 KGHSH, CDR2 LQKENI. The CDR3 length is 13 residues. V was shortened by 5 bases and J by 0 bases, with 7 bases between the two germline ends. The CDR3 protein is CASSDDANYGYTF. Here the CDR3 DNA reads TGTGCCAGCTCAGACGACGCTAACTATGGCTACACCTTC.